A selection of T cell receptor beta chains follows, all from one sample in a study of spatial heterogeneity in lung cancer. MiXCR, run by TCRdb on the 5' RACE reads, gives a single entry per CDR3 protein. The sample yields around 11,000 distinct CDR3 sequences, roughly 4.3% seen once. The material sequenced was normal lung tissue next to the tumor, taken at surgery. These receptors were collected from a male donor with early-stage non-small cell lung cancer. The CDR3 runs from the conserved cysteine through the conserved F or W. Fields, in order: D gene, CDR3 length, clone size, J gene, V gene, CDR3 DNA, CDR3 protein. D genes are given only for firm matches. Only part of the rows carry a size: once, few, many, or a class if the clone is expanded.

>-|15|many|TRBJ1-3|TRBV3-1
TGTGCCAGCAGCCTTGGGACGGCGACTGGAAACACCATATATTTT
CASSLGTATGNTIYF
>-|13|many|TRBJ2-1|TRBV7-2
TGTGCCAGCAGCCCGGTCTTACCCAATGAGCAGTTCTTC
CASSPVLPNEQFF
>TRBD1|14|many|TRBJ2-1|TRBV7-2
TGTGCCAGCAGCCCAGGACAGGCTTGGAATGAGCAGTTCTTC
CASSPGQAWNEQFF
>TRBD2|17|many|TRBJ2-1|TRBV20-1
TGCAGTGCCCAGACTAGCGGGGGCCGCCTCTCCTACAATGAGCAGTTCTTC
CSAQTSGGRLSYNEQFF
>-|12|medium-sized|TRBJ2-7|TRBV20-1
TGCAGTGCTAGAGGGATGACACACGAGCAGTACTTC
CSARGMTHEQYF
>TRBD1|14|many|TRBJ2-5|TRBV12-3/TRBV12-4
TGTGCCAGCAGTCCGGGACAGCCTAAAGAGACCCAGTACTTC
CASSPGQPKETQYF
>-|13|many|TRBJ1-5|TRBV7-8
TGTGCCAGCAGCTTCACGTACAATCAGCCCCAGCATTTT
CASSFTYNQPQHF
>-|13|many|TRBJ2-1|TRBV27
TGTGCCAGCAGTTCGACTATTTACAATGAGCAGTTCTTC
CASSSTIYNEQFF
>TRBD2|18|-|TRBJ2-1|TRBV18
TGTGCCAGCTCACCATCGGGACTAGCCTTGAGCTCCTACAATGAGCAGTTCTTC
CASSPSGLALSSYNEQFF
>-|15|-|TRBJ2-7|TRBV20-1
TGCAGTGCTAGACCAACGGACATCCTAACCTACGAGCAGTACTTC
CSARPTDILTYEQYF
>TRBD2|14|-|TRBJ2-5|TRBV20-1
TGCAGTGCTGATCAGACTAGCGGGGAAGAGACCCAGTACTTC
CSADQTSGEETQYF
>-|15|many|TRBJ1-6|TRBV12-3/TRBV12-4
TGTGCCAGCAGTTTCCAAGGCCAGGGCAATTCACCCCTCCACTTT
CASSFQGQGNSPLHF
>-|15|medium-sized|TRBJ2-1|TRBV20-1
TGCAGTGCTAGAGTGCCAGCGGAGGTCTACAATGAGCAGTTCTTC
CSARVPAEVYNEQFF
>-|15|many|TRBJ2-7|TRBV4-1
TGCGCCAGCAGCCAAGAATGGGCGGATACCTACGAGCAGTACTTC
CASSQEWADTYEQYF
>-|15|-|TRBJ1-1|TRBV18
TGTGCCAGCTCACCACCGGGACATGGTTACACTGAAGCTTTCTTT
CASSPPGHGYTEAFF
>-|15|many|TRBJ1-4|TRBV7-6
TGTGCCAGCAGCTCCCCGCGGGGGGCAATTGTAAAACTGTTTTTT
CASSSPRGAIVKLFF
>-|14|-|TRBJ2-3|TRBV9
TGTGCCAGCAGCGGGGGCGGGAGCACAGATACGCAGTATTTT
CASSGGGSTDTQYF
>-|13|many|TRBJ2-7|TRBV6-2/TRBV6-3
TGTGCCAGCTCCCGACAGGCGGGCTACGAGCAGTACTTC
CASSRQAGYEQYF
>-|14|many|TRBJ2-1|TRBV12-3/TRBV12-4
TGTGCCAGCTTGACTAGTTCTTCCTACAATGAGCAGTTCTTC
CASLTSSSYNEQFF
>-|16|many|TRBJ1-2|TRBV5-1
TGCGCCAGCAGCTTAAATGTCCCCTCCGGCAACTATGGCTACACCTTC
CASSLNVPSGNYGYTF
>-|12|many|TRBJ1-6|TRBV27
TGTGCCAGCACCACGAGAAATTCACCCCTCCACTTT
CASTTRNSPLHF
>TRBD1|15|medium-sized|TRBJ2-3|TRBV20-1
TGCAGTGCACCGAGGGGACAGGGTTATTCAGATACGCAGTATTTT
CSAPRGQGYSDTQYF
>-|13|-|TRBJ2-7|TRBV7-9
TGTGCCAGCAGCTCAATTACCACCTACGAGCAGTACTTC
CASSSITTYEQYF
>-|13|many|TRBJ1-1|TRBV18
TGTGCCAGCTCACCGCGTCAGGACACTGAAGCTTTCTTT
CASSPRQDTEAFF
>-|15|many|TRBJ2-5|TRBV28
TGTGCCAGCAGTTTTCTGGGCAGCGGGCAAGAGACCCAGTACTTC
CASSFLGSGQETQYF
>-|14|many|TRBJ1-5|TRBV7-2
TGTGCCAGCAGCTTAGATTGGAATAATCAGCCCCAGCATTTT
CASSLDWNNQPQHF
>-|16|medium-sized|TRBJ2-7|TRBV3-1
TGTGCCAGCAGCCGCAATCCCGGGACCGTAACCTACGAGCAGTACTTC
CASSRNPGTVTYEQYF